This TCR beta chain was recovered during a study of T cell clusters in autoimmune cytopenias. Overall study results and limits: Comparing secondary cytopenia with chronic lymphocytic leukemia showed no cluster-lack signature, apparently masked by lymphoma repertoire. Compared with active autoimmune hepatitis patients, healthy donors showed 2.5 to 3-fold more exclusive TRB clusters. TRB repertoire shifts in secondary cytopenia and chronic lymphocytic leukemia mostly reflected lymphoma, not autoimmunity.

The CDR3 runs 16 residues. Germline values: CDR1 MNHEY, CDR2 SVGAGI. This clonotype counts as medium-sized by frequency. Its antigen is currently unknown. TRB rearrangements were amplified by touch-down multiplex PCR with mixed TRB-A/B primers. TCRdb re-called the multiplex PCR reads and catalogs CDR3 proteins one per entry, DNA excluded. The data include some 7,600 distinct CDR3 sequences; the top ten clones carry around 3.3%. TRB amplification used approximately 250 ng of peripheral blood genomic DNA. The chain is built from TRBV6-5 and TRBJ2-5; TCRdb returns TRBD1, unconfirmable since there is no DNA. The material sequenced was peripheral blood. The sequence was collected from a human donor with an autoimmune cytopenia or autoimmune hepatitis (not recorded which). The CDR3 sequence is CASSTGGASWQETQYF.